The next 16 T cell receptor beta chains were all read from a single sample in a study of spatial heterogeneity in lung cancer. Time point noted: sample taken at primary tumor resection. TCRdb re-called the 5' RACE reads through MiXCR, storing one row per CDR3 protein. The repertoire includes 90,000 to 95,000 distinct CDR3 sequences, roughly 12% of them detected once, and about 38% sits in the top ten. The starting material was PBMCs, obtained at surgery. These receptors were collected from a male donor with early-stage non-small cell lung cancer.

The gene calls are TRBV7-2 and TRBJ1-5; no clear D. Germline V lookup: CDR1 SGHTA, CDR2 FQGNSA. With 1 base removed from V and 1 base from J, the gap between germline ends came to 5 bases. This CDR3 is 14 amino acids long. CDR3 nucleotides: TGTGCCAGCAGCTTAGTTGTCAGCAATCAGCCCCAGCATTTT. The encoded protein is CASSLVVSNQPQHF.

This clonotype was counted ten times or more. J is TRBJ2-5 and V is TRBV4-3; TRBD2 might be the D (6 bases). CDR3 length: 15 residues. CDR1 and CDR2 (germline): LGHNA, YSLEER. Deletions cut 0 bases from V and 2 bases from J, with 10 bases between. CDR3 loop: CASSQELAEQETQYF. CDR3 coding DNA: TGCGCCAGCAGCCAAGAACTAGCAGAGCAAGAGACCCAGTACTTC.

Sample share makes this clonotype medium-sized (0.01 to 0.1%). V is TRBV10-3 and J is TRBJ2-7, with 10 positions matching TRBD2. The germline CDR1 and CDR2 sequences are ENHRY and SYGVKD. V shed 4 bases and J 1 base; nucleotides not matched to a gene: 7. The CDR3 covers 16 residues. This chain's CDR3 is CAISGTGTSVSYEQYF. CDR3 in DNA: TGTGCCATCAGTGGAACCGGGACTAGCGTTTCCTACGAGCAGTACTTC.

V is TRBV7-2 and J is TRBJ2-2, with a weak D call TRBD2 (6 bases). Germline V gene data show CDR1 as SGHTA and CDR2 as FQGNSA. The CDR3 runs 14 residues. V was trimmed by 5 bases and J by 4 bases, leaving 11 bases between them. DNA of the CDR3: TGTGCCAGCAGCCCCCGGAGGGGCACCGGGGAGCTGTTTTTT. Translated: CASSPRRGTGELFF.

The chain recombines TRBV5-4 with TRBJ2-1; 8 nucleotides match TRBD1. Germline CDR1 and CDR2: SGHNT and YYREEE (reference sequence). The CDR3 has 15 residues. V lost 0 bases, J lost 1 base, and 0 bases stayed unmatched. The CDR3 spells CASSLDRGSYNEQFF. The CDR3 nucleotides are TGTGCCAGCAGCTTGGACAGGGGGTCCTACAATGAGCAGTTCTTC.

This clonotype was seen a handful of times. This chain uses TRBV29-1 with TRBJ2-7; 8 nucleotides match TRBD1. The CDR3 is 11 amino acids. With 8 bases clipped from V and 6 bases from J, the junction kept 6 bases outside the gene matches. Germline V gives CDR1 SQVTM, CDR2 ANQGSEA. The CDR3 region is CSFDRGREQYF. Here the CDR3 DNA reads TGCAGCTTCGACAGGGGCCGCGAGCAGTACTTC.

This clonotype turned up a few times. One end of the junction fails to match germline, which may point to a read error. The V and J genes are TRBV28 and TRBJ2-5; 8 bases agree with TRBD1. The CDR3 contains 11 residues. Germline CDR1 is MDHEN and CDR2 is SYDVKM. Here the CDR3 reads CASTPGTGYQF. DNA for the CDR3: TGTGCCAGCACTCCGGGGACAGGTTATCAATTC.

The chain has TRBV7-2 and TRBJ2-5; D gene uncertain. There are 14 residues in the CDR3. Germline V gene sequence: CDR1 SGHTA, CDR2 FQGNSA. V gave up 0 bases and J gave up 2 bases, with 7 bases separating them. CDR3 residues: CASSLAWRQETQYF. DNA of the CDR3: TGTGCCAGCAGCTTAGCTTGGCGGCAAGAGACCCAGTACTTC. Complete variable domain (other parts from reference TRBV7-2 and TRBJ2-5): GAGVSQSPSNKVTEKGKDVELRCDPISGHTALYWYRQSLGQGLEFLIYFQGNSAPDKSGLPSDRFSAERTGGSVSTLTIQRTQQEDSAVYLCASSLAWRQETQYFGPGTRLLVL.

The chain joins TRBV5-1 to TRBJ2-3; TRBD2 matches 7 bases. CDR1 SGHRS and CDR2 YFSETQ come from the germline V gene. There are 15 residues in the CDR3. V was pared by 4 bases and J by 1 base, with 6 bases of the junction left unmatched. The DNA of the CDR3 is TGCGCCAGCAGCCGGGGGGTTCCCGGCACAGATACGCAGTATTTT. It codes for CASSRGVPGTDTQYF.

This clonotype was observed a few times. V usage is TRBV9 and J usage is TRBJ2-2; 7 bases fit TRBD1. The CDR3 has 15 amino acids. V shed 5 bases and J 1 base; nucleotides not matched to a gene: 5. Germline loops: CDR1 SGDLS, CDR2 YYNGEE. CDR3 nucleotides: TGTGCCAGCAGGGCCGGGACAGTGAACACCGGGGAGCTGTTTTTT. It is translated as CASRAGTVNTGELFF.

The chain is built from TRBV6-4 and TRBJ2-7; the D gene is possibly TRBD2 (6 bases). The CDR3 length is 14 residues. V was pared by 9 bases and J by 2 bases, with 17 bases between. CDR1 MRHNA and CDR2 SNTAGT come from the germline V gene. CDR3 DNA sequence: TGTGCCAGGTGGGGACCGGGGGTGCCCTACGAGCAGTACTTC. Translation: CARWGPGVPYEQYF.

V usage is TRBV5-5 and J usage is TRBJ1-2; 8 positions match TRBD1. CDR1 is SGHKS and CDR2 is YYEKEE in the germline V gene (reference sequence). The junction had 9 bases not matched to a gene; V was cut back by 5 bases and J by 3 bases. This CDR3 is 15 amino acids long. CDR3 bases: TGTGCCAGCAGTGTTACCCCACAGGGGGACTATGGCTACACCTTC. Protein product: CASSVTPQGDYGYTF.

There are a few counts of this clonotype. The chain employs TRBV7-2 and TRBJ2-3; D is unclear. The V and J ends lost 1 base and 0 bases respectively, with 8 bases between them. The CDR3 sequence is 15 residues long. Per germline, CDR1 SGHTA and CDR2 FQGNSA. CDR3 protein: CASSLDGGSTDTQYF. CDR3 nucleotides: TGTGCCAGCAGCTTAGATGGCGGTAGCACAGATACGCAGTATTTT.

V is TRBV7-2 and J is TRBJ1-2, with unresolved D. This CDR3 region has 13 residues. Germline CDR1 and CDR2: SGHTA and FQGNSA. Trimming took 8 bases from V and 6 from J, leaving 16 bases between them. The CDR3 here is CASGLRTVDGYTF. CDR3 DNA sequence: TGTGCCAGCGGCCTGAGGACGGTTGATGGCTACACCTTC.

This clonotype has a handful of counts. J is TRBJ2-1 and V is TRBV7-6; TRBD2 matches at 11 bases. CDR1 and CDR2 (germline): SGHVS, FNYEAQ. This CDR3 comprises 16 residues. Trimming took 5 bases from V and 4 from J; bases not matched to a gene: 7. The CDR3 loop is CASSLATSGSYNEQFF. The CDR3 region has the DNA TGTGCCAGCAGCCTCGCCACTAGCGGGAGTTACAATGAGCAGTTCTTC.

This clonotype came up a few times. CDR3 nucleotide sequence: TGTGCCGGGGGACCGCTTCGGGACATTTCACCCCTCCACTTT. The encoded protein is CAGGPLRDISPLHF. This rearrangement joins TRBV7-9 to TRBJ1-6; D is possibly TRBD1 (6 bases). The CDR3 is 14 amino acids. Germline values: CDR1 SEHNR, CDR2 FQNEAQ (reference sequence). V was pared by 11 bases and J by 9 bases, with 20 bases between.